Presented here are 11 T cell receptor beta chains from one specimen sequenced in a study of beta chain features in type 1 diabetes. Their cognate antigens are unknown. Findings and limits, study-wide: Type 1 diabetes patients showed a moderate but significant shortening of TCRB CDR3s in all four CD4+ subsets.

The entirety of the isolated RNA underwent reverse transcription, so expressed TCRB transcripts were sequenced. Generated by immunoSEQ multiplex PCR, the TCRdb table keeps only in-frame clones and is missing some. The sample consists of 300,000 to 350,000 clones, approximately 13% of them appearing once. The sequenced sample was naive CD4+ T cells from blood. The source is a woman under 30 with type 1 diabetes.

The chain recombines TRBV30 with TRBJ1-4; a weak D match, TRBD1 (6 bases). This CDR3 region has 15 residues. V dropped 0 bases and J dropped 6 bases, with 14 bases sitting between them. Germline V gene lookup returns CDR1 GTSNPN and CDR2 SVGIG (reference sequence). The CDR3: CAWSVKTSGDEKLFF. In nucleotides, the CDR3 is TGTGCCTGGAGTGTAAAGACGTCAGGGGATGAAAAACTGTTTTTT.

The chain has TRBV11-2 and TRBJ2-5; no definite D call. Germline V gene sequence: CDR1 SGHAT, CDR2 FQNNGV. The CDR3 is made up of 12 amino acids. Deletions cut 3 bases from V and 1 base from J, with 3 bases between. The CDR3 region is CASSFFQETQYF. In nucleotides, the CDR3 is TGTGCCAGCAGCTTCTTCCAAGAGACCCAGTACTTC.

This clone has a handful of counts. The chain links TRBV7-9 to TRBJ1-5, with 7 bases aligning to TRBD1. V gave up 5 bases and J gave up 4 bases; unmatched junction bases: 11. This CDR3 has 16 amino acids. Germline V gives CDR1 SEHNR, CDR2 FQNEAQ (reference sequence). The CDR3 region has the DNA TGTGCCAGCAGCGGAGGTCGACAGGGCCTTAATCAGCCCCAGCATTTT. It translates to CASSGGRQGLNQPQHF.

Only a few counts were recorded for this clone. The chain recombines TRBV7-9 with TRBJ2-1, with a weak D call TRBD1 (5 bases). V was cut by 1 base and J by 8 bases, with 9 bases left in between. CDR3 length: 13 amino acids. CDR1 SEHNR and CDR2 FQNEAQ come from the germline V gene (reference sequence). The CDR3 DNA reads TGTGCCAGCAGCTTAGTCCAGGGCGATGAGCAGTTCTTC. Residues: CASSLVQGDEQFF.

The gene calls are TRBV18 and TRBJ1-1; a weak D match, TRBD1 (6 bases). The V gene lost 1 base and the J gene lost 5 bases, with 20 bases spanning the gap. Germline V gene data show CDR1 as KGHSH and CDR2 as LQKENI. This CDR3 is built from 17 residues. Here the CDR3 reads CASSPRSWGLTGTEAFF. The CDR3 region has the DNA TGTGCCAGCTCACCACGTAGTTGGGGGCTTACTGGGACTGAAGCTTTCTTT. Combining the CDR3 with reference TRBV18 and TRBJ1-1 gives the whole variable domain NAGVMQNPRHLVRRRGQEARLRCSPMKGHSHVYWYRQLPEEGLKFMVYLQKENIIDESGMPKERFSAEFPKEGPSILRIQQVVRGDSAAYFCASSPRSWGLTGTEAFFGQGTRLTVV.

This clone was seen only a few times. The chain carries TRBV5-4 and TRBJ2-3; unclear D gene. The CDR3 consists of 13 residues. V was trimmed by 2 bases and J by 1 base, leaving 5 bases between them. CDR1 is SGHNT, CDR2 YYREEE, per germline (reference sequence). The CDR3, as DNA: TGTGCCAGCAGCTTTTCTGGCACAGATACGCAGTATTTT. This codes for CASSFSGTDTQYF.

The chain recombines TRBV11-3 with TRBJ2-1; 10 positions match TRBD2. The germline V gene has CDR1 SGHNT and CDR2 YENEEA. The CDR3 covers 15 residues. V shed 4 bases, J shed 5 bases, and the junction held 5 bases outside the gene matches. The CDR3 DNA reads TGTGCCAGCAGCTACGGGACTAGCGACAACAATGAGCAGTTCTTC. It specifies CASSYGTSDNNEQFF.

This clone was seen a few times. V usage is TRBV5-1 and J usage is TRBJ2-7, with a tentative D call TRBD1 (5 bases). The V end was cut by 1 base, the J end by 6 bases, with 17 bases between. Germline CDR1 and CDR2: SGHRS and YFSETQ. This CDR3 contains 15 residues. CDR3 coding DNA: TGCGCCAGCAGCTTGTTGCCAGGGAAGGGTCGCGAGCAGTACTTC. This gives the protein CASSLLPGKGREQYF.

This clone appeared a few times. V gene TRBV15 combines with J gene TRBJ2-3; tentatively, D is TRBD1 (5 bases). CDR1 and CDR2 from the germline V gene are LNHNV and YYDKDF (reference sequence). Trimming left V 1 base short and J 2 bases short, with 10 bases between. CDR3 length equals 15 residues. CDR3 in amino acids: CATSRAQGSTDTQYF. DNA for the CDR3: TGTGCCACCAGCAGAGCTCAGGGATCCACAGATACGCAGTATTTT.

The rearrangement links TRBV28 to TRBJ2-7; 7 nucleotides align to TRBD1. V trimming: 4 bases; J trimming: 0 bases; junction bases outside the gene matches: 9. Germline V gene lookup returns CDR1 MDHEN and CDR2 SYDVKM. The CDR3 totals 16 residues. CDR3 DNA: TGTGCCAGCAGTTCCCCAGGACAGGTGAGCTCCTACGAGCAGTACTTC. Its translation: CASSSPGQVSSYEQYF.

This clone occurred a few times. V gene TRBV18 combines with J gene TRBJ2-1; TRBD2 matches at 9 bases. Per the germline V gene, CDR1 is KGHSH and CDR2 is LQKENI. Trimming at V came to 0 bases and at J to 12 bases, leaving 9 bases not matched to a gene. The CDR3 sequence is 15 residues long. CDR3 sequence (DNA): TGTGCCAGCTCACCACCGGGACTAGCAATAGGTGTGCAGTTCTTC. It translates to CASSPPGLAIGVQFF. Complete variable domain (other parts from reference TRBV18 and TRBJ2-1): NAGVMQNPRHLVRRRGQEARLRCSPMKGHSHVYWYRQLPEEGLKFMVYLQKENIIDESGMPKERFSAEFPKEGPSILRIQQVVRGDSAAYFCASSPPGLAIGVQFFGPGTRLTVL.